This record concerns one T cell receptor (beta chain) sequence. Its antigen is undetermined. Data came from immunoSEQ multiplex PCR; TCRdb stores just in-frame clones and leaves some out. The table lists some 1,400,000 clones, about 96% of them singletons. This sample is drawn from a study of shared clonotypes between healthy human individuals. Study outcomes and limitations: Investigators expected sequencing depth to affect clonotype sharing among donors. Some clonotypes were shared by all four sorted-subset donors, while others were not shared. The non-shared ones had lower generation probabilities than the shared ones. The donor pool, a small one, limited the genetic and exposure-history diversity represented.

CD4+ cell separation produced CD45RA+ naive and CD45RA-negative memory subsets. The germline CDR1 and CDR2 sequences are LNHNV and YYDKDF (reference sequence). The CDR3 runs 15 residues. Trimming removed 0 bases from V and 8 bases from J; junction bases left unmatched: 7. The chain uses TRBV15 and TRBJ2-1; 7 bases fit TRBD2. Sequences were obtained from naive CD4+ T cells sorted from blood. The subset is: CD45RA+ positively selected. This clonotype was obtained from a man aged 25 to 40 in good health. As DNA, the CDR3 is TGTGCCACCAGCAGAGAGCGGGGGATTAGGGATGAGCAGTTCTTC. Protein: CATSRERGIRDEQFF.